In this sample, the clone carrying this TCR beta chain turned up once. Recruits, aged about 18 to 100 years, lived in about two dozen US areas. Cohort allocation depended upon clinical history that participants reported. These data belong to a study of blood T cell repertoires in COVID-19. The repertoire was sequenced with immunoSEQ multiplex PCR; TCRdb's copy has only in-frame clones and lacks some. The sample records around 110,000 clones, roughly 84% being singletons. Losses at the gene ends were 3 bases for V and 6 bases for J; bases not matched to a gene: 7. The V gene's germline CDR1 is SEHNR and CDR2 FQNEAQ (reference sequence). This CDR3 comprises 15 residues.

Material: PBMCs or T cells enriched from blood (not recorded which). The TCR comes from a woman aged 25 to 39 who had recovered from COVID-19. This rearrangement joins TRBV7-9 to TRBJ2-3; TRBD2 matches 9 bases. This CDR3 is CASSFLSGGGDTQYF. CDR3 nucleotides: TGTGCCAGCAGCTTTCTTAGCGGGGGTGGGGATACGCAGTATTTT.